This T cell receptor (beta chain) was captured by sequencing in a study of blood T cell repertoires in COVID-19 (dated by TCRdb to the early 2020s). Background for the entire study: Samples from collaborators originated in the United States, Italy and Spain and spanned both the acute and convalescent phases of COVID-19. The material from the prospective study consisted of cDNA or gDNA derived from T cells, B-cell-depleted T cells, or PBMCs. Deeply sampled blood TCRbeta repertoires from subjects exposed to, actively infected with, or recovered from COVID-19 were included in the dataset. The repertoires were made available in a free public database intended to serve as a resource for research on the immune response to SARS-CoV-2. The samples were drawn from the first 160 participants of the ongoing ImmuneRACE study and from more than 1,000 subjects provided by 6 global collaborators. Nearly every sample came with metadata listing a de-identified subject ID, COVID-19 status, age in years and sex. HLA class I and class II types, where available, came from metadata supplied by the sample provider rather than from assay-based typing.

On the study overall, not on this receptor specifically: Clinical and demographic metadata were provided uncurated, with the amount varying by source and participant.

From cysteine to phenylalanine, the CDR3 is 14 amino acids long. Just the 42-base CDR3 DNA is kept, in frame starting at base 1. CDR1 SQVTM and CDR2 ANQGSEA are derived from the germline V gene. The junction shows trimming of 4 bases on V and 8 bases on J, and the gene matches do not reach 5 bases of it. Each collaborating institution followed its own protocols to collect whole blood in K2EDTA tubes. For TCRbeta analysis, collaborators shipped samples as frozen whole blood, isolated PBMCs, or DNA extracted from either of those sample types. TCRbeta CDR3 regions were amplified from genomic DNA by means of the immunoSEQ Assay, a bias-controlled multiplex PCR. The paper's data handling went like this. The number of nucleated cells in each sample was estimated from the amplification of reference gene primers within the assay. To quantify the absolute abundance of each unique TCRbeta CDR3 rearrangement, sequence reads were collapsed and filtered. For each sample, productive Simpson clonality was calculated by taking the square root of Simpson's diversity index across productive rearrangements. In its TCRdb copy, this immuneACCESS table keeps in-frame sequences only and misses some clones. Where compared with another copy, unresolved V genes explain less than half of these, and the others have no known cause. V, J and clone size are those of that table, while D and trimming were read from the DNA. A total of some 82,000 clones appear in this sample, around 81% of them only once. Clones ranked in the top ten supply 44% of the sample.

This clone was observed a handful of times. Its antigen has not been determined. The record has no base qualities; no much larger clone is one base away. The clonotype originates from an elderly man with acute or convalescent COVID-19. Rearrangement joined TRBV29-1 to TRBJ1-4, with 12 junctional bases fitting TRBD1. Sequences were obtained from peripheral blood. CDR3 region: CSVVGGTGGEKLFF. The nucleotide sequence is TGCAGCGTTGTAGGAGGGACAGGGGGCGAAAAACTGTTTTTT.